The following is a TCR beta chain sequence with its context. The antigen is not known. The CDR3 spans 15 residues. V trimming: 3 bases; J trimming: 5 bases; junction bases outside the gene matches: 10. Germline loops: CDR1 SGHRS, CDR2 YFSETQ. Libraries were prepared by immunoSEQ multiplex PCR; TCRdb keeps only in-frame clonotypes and omits some of them. Among 110,000 to 150,000 clones listed, about 92% were seen once. The sample originates from a study of T cell responses to AZD1222 COVID-19 vaccine. Overall study findings and caveats: Nearly half of the spike-specific TCRs reportedly recognize variant regions that carry no mutations. The donor cohort was predominantly white British with a female majority, and clonal diversity may have been underestimated.

The gene calls are TRBV5-1 and TRBJ2-5; TRBD2 matches at 7 bases. This receptor was identified in an adult who had recovered from COVID-19. The source material was peripheral blood, sampled after recovery from COVID-19. DNA for the CDR3: TGCGCCAGCAGCTCTAGACTAGCACTCGAGGAGACCCAGTACTTC. This gives the protein CASSSRLALEETQYF.